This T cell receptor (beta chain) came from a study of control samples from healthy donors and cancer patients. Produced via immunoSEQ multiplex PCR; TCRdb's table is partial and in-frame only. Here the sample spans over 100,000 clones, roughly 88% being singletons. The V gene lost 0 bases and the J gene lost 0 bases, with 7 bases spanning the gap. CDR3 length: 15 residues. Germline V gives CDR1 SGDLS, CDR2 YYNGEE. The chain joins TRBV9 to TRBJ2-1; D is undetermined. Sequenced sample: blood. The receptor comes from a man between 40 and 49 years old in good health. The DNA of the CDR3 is TGTGCCAGCAGCGTAGAGGTAAACTCCTACAATGAGCAGTTCTTC. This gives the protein CASSVEVNSYNEQFF.